A selection of T cell receptor beta chains follows, all from one sample in a study of cytomegalovirus exposure and HLA in healthy donors. The assay was immunoSEQ multiplex PCR, and TCRdb's table has in-frame clones only and misses some. The sample yields 150,000 to 200,000 clones, 76% seen once. Material for sequencing was PBMCs. The receptor source for this set is a male donor in good health and CMV-seronegative. Each CDR3 is given with its conserved first and last residue. A D gene is named only where the DNA matches it firmly. Clone size is not always given. Where it is, it says once, few, many or a class for expanded clones.

j_gene,v_gene,d_gene,abundance,CDR3aa
TRBJ1-5,TRBV7-9,TRBD1,-,CASSSSDREVNQPQHF
TRBJ2-3,TRBV28,TRBD2,few,CASSSGGVAGGPDTQYF
TRBJ2-5,TRBV2,-,-,CASSGTATTQYF
TRBJ2-2,TRBV21-1,-,-,CASTPSGRNTGELFF
TRBJ1-5,TRBV28,-,-,CASSLGWTEKQPQHF
TRBJ1-2,TRBV5-8,-,-,CASSLAGAGETF
TRBJ1-1,TRBV28,-,-,CASSLYGEVRAFF
TRBJ2-1,TRBV9,-,-,CASSVDGGLRTLGNEQFF
TRBJ2-2,TRBV28,-,-,CASSLAGSFAAKVPFF
TRBJ2-1,TRBV28,TRBD2,-,CASSLAGTSHRSYNEQFF
TRBJ2-3,TRBV28,TRBD2,few,CASSLDGLAGAKDTQYF
TRBJ1-5,TRBV30,-,once,CAYSSDNNQPQHF
TRBJ2-7,TRBV5-1,TRBD2,-,CASSLTSGGFYEQYF
TRBJ1-5,TRBV29-1,-,once,CSVQTGLSVEPQHF
TRBJ1-1,TRBV5-4,-,-,CASSLTVEKNTEAFF
TRBJ2-2,TRBV12-5,TRBD1,-,CASGPPGQGAGELFF
TRBJ2-2,TRBV27,-,-,CASSLFGSTGELFF
TRBJ2-7,TRBV7-2,TRBD1,few,CASSLVGQGGYEQYF
TRBJ2-7,TRBV5-6,TRBD1,-,CASSLAPGQGPYEQYF
TRBJ1-2,TRBV28,TRBD1,-,CASSSPSQGETGGYTF
TRBJ2-6,TRBV7-3,-,-,CASSFGSGANVLTF
TRBJ1-2,TRBV5-1,-,-,CASSLIGLDGYTF
TRBJ2-7,TRBV19,TRBD1,-,CASGQTGISYEQYF
TRBJ2-4,TRBV19,TRBD1,-,CASSLQGIGNAKNIQYF
-,TRBV27,-,-,CASRDKARGLTYEQYF
TRBJ2-6,TRBV7-9,TRBD1,-,CASLIRDRDASGANVLTF
TRBJ1-6,TRBV28,-,-,CASSPGARGWYNSPLHF
TRBJ2-5,TRBV27,TRBD2,-,CASSLFPAGVETQYF
TRBJ2-7,TRBV11-1,TRBD1,few,CASSFATGFGGQYF
TRBJ2-7,TRBV28,TRBD1,once,CASRKPGQGPYEQYF
TRBJ1-1,TRBV5-6,TRBD1,-,CASSNRGLNTEAFF
TRBJ1-1,TRBV18,-,-,CASSPPRTFNTEAFF
TRBJ2-7,TRBV5-1,-,-,CASSLGGTSEQYF
TRBJ1-2,TRBV11-2,-,-,CASSWSGGVYGYTF
TRBJ2-1,TRBV9,TRBD2,-,CASSVEGLADEQFF
TRBJ1-5,TRBV28,TRBD1,-,CASSFGGGQGSNQPQHF
TRBJ2-7,TRBV19,-,-,CASSIAGALSYEQYF
TRBJ2-1,TRBV28,-,-,CASSSPGAGDNEQFF
TRBJ1-2,TRBV7-9,-,-,CASSLSTGWNYGYTF
TRBJ2-7,TRBV7-9,-,few,CASSLSSSYEQYF
TRBJ2-2,TRBV7-9,TRBD1,-,CASSFPGQGNTGELFF
TRBJ1-4,TRBV6-1,TRBD1,-,CASREDRGISTNEKLFF
TRBJ1-1,TRBV29-1,-,once,CSVAAGNTEAFF
TRBJ1-5,TRBV6-1,-,once,CASIQDNNQPQHF
TRBJ1-3,TRBV6-5,-,-,CASSYSVQSGNTIYF
TRBJ2-2,TRBV28,-,-,CASSSAGGELFF
TRBJ2-3,TRBV5-1,TRBD2,-,CASGLGASGGNTDTQYF
TRBJ2-7,TRBV2,-,-,CASSALYEQYF
TRBJ2-3,TRBV18,TRBD2,-,CASSPGSAGVSNTQYF
TRBJ2-2,TRBV11-3,-,-,CASSPSEFSGELFF
TRBJ1-1,TRBV4-1,-,-,CASSQDLEDKAFF
TRBJ2-7,TRBV7-2,TRBD1,-,CASSSGQAVMARFYEQYF
TRBJ1-5,TRBV5-5,-,-,CASSLGWTDGNQPQHF